A selection of T cell receptor beta chains follows, all from one sample in a study of metastatic and nonmetastatic thyroid tumors. TCRdb re-called the PCR reads with MiXCR. The sample yields around 20,000 clones, under 25% seen once. Material for sequencing was adjacent normal tissue. The receptors were sampled from a female donor with papillary thyroid cancer or a benign thyroid nodule (not recorded which). Some clones in this sample may be carry-over from other donors' samples. The CDR3 runs from the conserved cysteine through the conserved F or W. D genes are given only for firm matches. For some rows the clone size is stated as once, few or many, or as a class when expanded; others skip it.

cdr3_aa | cdr3_nt | clone_size | d_call | j_call | v_call
CASSGWRAGGDPNIQYF | TGTGCCAGCAGCGGCTGGAGGGCGGGAGGGGATCCGAACATTCAGTACTTC | many | TRBD2 | TRBJ2-4 | TRBV9
CASSPRTGKGGQYF | TGTGCCAGCAGCCCTCGGACAGGGAAGGGAGGGCAGTACTTC | . | TRBD1 | TRBJ2-7 | TRBV3-1
CASNLGGTEAFF | TGTGCCAGCAACCTGGGGGGCACAGAAGCTTTCTTT | few | . | TRBJ1-1 | TRBV28
CASSISSSSSYNEQFF | TGTGCCAGTAGTATTTCCTCTAGTAGCTCCTACAATGAGCAGTTCTTC | . | . | TRBJ2-1 | TRBV19
CSAPVVRNTEAFF | TGCAGTGCTCCCGTCGTTCGTAACACTGAAGCTTTCTTT | medium-sized | . | TRBJ1-1 | TRBV20-1
CASSPSYNYGYIF | TGTGCCAGCAGCCCTTCGTATAACTATGGCTACATCTTC | many | . | TRBJ1-2 | TRBV7-2
CASSLGQETQYF | TGTGCCAGCAGCTTAGGCCAAGAGACCCAGTACTTC | . | . | TRBJ2-5 | TRBV7-9
CASSRDLTGGEQFF | TGTGCCAGCAGTCGGGATTTGACGGGCGGTGAGCAGTTCTTC | . | . | TRBJ2-1 | TRBV27
CASSIGTGGFNEQFF | TGTGCCAGTAGTATCGGGACAGGGGGATTCAATGAGCAGTTCTTC | . | TRBD1 | TRBJ2-1 | TRBV19
CASSPDRQIYGYTF | TGTGCCAGTAGCCCCGACCGACAGATATATGGCTACACCTTC | . | . | TRBJ1-2 | TRBV19
CASSRQGISGEQYF | TGTGCCAGCAGTCGACAGGGAATATCGGGCGAGCAGTACTTC | . | TRBD1 | TRBJ2-7 | TRBV2
CASSRGTGASGHTF | TGTGCCAGCAGCAGGGGGACAGGGGCCTCTGGCCACACCTTC | . | TRBD1 | TRBJ1-2 | TRBV6-1
CASTKGEDEQFF | TGTGCCAGCACCAAAGGGGAGGATGAGCAGTTCTTC | . | . | TRBJ2-1 | TRBV14
CASSPADRAMPEAFF | TGTGCCAGCAGCCCAGCCGACAGGGCGATGCCTGAAGCTTTCTTT | many | TRBD1 | TRBJ1-1 | TRBV7-6
CASSVGLYEQFF | TGTGCCAGCAGCGTCGGACTTTATGAGCAGTTCTTC | medium-sized | . | TRBJ2-1 | TRBV7-9
CASSTGPHEQYF | TGTGCCAGCAGTACAGGGCCCCACGAGCAGTACTTC | . | . | TRBJ2-7 | TRBV12-3/TRBV12-4